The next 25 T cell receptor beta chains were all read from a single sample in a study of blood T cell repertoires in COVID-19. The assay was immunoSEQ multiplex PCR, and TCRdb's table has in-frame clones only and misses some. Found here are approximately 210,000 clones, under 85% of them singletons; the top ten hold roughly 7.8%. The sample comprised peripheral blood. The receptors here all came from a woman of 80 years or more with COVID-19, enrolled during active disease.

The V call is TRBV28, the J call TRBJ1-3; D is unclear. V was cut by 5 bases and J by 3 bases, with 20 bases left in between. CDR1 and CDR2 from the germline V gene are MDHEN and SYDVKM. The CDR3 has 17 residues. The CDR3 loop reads CASSLDAYALGGNTIYF. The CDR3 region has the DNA TGTGCCAGCAGTCTCGATGCTTACGCGCTTGGTGGAAACACCATATATTTT.

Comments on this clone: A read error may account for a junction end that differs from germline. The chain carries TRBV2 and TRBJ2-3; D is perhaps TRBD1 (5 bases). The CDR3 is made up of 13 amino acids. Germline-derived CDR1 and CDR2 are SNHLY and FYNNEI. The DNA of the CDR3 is TGTGCCAACAGTGCCAGGGAAACAGATACGCAGTATTTT. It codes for CANSARETDTQYF.

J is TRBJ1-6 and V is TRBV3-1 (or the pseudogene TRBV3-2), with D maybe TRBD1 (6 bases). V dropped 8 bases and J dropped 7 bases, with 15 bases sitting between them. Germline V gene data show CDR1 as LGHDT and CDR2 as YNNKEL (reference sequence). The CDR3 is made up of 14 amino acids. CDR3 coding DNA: TGTGCCAGCGACTTAGGACAGAAAAATTCACCCCTCCACTTT. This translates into CASDLGQKNSPLHF.

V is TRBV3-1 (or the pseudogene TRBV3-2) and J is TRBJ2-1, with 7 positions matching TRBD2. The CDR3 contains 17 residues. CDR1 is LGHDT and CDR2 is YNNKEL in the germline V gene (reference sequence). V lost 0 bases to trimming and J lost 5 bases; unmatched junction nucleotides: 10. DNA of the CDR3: TGTGCCAGCAGCCAAGATATCGGGGCGGGGAGGGACAATGAGCAGTTCTTC. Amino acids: CASSQDIGAGRDNEQFF.

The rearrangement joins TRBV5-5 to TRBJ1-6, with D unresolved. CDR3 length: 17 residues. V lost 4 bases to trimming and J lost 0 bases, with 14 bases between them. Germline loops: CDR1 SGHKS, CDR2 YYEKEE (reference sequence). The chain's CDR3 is CASSKPDGSSYNSPLHF. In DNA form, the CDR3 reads TGTGCCAGCAGCAAACCGGACGGGAGCTCCTATAATTCACCCCTCCACTTT. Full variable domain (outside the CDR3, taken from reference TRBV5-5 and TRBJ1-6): DAGVTQSPTHLIKTRGQQVTLRCSPISGHKSVSWYQQVLGQGPQFIFQYYEKEERGRGNFPDRFSARQFPNYSSELNVNALLLGDSALYLCASSKPDGSSYNSPLHFGNGTRLTVT.

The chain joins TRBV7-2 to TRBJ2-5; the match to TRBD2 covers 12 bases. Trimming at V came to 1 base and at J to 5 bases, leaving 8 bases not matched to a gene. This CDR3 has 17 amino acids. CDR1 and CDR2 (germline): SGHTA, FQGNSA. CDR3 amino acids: CASSLGVGLAGPETQYF. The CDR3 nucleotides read TGTGCCAGCAGCTTAGGGGTTGGACTAGCGGGGCCGGAGACCCAGTACTTC.

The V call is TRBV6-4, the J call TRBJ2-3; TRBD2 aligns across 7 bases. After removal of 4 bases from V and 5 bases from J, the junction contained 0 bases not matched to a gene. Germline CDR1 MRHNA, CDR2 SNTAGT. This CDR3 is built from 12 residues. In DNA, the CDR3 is TGTGCCAGCAGTGGGGAGGGAGATACGCAGTATTTT. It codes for CASSGEGDTQYF.

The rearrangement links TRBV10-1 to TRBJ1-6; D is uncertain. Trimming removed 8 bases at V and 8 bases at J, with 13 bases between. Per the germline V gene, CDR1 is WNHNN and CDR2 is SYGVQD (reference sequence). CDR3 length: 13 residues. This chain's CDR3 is CASSLERDSPLHF. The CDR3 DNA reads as TGCGCCAGCTCCCTGGAGCGTGATTCACCCCTCCACTTT.

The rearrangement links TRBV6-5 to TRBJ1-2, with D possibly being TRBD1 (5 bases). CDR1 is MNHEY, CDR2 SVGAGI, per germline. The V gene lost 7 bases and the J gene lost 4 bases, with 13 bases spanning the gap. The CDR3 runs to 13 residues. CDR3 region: CASTMGPVYGYTF. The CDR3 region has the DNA TGTGCCAGCACCATGGGGCCAGTCTATGGCTACACCTTC.

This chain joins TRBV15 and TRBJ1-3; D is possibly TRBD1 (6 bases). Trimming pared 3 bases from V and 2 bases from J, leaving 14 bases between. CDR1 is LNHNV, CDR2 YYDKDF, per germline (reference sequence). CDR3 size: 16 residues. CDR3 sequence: CATSSPSTGPGNTIYF. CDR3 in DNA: TGTGCCACCAGCAGCCCCTCGACAGGACCTGGAAACACCATATATTTT.

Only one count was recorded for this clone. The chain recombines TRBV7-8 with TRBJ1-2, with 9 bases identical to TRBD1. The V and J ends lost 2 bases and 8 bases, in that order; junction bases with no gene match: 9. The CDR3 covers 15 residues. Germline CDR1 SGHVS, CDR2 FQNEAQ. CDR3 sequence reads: CASSLSGTGNLGYTF. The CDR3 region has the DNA TGTGCCAGCAGCTTAAGCGGGACAGGGAATCTGGGCTACACCTTC.

The CDR3 is CASSWGAGGTEAFF. The CDR3 DNA reads as TGTGCCAGCAGCTGGGGGGCGGGAGGCACTGAAGCTTTCTTT. The rearrangement uses TRBV3-1 (or the pseudogene TRBV3-2) and TRBJ1-1; D may be TRBD1 (6 bases). The CDR3 consists of 14 residues. Germline assignment: CDR1 LGHDT and CDR2 YNNKEL (reference sequence). Trimming stripped 5 bases from V and 4 bases from J, with 14 bases between.

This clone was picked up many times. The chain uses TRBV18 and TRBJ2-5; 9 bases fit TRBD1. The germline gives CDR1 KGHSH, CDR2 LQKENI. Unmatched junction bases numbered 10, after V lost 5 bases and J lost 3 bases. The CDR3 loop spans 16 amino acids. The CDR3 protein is CASSGTQGALKETQYF. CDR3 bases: TGTGCCAGCTCAGGGACACAGGGGGCGCTGAAAGAGACCCAGTACTTC.

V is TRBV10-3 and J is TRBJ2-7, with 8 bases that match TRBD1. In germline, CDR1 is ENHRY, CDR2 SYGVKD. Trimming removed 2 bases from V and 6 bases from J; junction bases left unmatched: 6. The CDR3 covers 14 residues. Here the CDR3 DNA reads TGTGCCATCAGTGAGATCCAGGGGGCGGGCGAGCAGTACTTC. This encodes CAISEIQGAGEQYF.

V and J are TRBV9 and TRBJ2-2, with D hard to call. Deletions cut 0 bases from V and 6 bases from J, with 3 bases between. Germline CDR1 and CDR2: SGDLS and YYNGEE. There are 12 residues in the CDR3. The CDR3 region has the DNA TGTGCCAGCAGCGTAGCTTCCGGGGAGCTGTTTTTT. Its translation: CASSVASGELFF.

For the CDR3, the DNA is TGCGCCAGCAGCCATGCCCTTGGGGGCTCGGATGGCTACACCTTC. This translates into CASSHALGGSDGYTF. V gene TRBV4-1 combines with J gene TRBJ1-2; D possibly corresponds to TRBD1 (6 bases). From germline, CDR1 is MGHRA and CDR2 YSYEKL. Trimming stripped 3 bases from V and 6 bases from J, with 17 bases between. This CDR3 has 15 amino acids.

CDR3 nucleotides: TGTGCCAGCAGCTTATTCCCTGGTGGCCGGGGCTCCTACAATGAGCAGTTCTTC. It encodes CASSLFPGGRGSYNEQFF. This chain links TRBV7-3 with TRBJ2-1; the D gene is possibly TRBD2 (5 bases). The CDR3 has 18 residues. The germline V and J ends were trimmed by 2 bases and 0 bases, with 17 bases remaining between them. CDR1 and CDR2 from the germline V gene are SGHTA and FQGTGA.

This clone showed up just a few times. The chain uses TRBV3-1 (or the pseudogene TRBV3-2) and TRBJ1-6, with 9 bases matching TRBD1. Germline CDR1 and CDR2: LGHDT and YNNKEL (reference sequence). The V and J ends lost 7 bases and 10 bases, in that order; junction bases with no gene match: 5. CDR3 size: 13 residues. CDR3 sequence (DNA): TGTGCCAGCACCCTGGGACAGGGCTCACCCCTCCACTTT. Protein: CASTLGQGSPLHF.

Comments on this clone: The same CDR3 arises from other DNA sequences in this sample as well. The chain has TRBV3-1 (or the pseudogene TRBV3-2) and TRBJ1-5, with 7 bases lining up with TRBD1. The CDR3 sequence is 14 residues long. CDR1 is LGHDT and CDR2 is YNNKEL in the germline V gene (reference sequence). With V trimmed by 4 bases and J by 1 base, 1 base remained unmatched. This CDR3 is CASSPQGSNQPQHF. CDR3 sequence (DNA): TGTGCCAGCAGCCCACAGGGGAGCAATCAGCCCCAGCATTTT.

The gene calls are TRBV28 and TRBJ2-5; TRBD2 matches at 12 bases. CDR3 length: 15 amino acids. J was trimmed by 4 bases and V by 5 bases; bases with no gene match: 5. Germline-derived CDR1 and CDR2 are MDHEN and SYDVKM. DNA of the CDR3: TGTGCCAGCAGTCGACTAGCGGGAGATCGAGAGACCCAGTACTTC. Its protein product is CASSRLAGDRETQYF.

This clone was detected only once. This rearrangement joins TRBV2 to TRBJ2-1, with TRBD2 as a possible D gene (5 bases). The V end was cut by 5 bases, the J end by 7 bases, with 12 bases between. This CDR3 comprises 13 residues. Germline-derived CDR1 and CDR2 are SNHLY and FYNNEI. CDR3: CASSPVEGNEQFF. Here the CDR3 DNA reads TGTGCCAGCAGTCCGGTCGAGGGAAATGAGCAGTTCTTC.

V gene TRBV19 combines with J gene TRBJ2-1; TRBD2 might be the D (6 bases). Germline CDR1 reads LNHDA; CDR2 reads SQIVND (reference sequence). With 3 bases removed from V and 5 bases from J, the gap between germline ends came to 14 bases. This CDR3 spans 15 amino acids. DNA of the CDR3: TGTGCCAGTAGTATCGGGGGAACGGGCAACAATGAGCAGTTCTTC. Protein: CASSIGGTGNNEQFF.

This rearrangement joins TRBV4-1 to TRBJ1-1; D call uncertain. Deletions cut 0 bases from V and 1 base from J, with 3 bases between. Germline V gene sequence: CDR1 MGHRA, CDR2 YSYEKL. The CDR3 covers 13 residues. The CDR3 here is CASSQDKNTEAFF. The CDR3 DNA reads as TGCGCCAGCAGCCAAGACAAGAACACTGAAGCTTTCTTT.

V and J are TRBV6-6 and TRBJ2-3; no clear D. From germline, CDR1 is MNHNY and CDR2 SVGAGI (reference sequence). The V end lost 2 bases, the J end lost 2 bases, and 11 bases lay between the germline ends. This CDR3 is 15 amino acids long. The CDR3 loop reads CASSYGLADTDTQYF. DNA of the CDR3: TGTGCCAGCAGTTACGGGTTAGCCGACACAGATACGCAGTATTTT.

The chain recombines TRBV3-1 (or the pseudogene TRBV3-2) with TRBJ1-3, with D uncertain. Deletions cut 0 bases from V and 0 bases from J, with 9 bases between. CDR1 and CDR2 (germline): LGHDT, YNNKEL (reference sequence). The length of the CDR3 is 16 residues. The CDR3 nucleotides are TGTGCCAGCAGCCAAGATCTTCAGGCCTCTGGAAACACCATATATTTT. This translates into CASSQDLQASGNTIYF.